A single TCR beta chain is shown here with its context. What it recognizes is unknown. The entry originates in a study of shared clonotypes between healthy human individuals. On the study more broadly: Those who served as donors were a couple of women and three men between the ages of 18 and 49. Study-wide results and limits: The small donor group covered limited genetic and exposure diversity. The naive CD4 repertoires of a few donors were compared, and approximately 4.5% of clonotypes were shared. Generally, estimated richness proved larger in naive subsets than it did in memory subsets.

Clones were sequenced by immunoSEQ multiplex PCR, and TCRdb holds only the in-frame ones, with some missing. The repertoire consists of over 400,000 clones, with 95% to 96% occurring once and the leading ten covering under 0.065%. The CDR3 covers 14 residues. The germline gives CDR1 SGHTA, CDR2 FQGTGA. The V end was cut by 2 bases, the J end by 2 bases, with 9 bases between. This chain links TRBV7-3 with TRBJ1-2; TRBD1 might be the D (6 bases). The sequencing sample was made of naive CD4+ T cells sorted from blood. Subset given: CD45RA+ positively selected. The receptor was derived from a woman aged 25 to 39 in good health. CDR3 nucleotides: TGTGCCAGCAGCTTAGGGCAGGGGAACTATGGCTACACCTTC. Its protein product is CASSLGQGNYGYTF.